The clone carrying this T cell receptor beta chain was picked up many times. The sample belongs to a study of T-cell reconstitution after alpha-beta-depleted transplantation in children. The authors prepared the TCRbeta library with unique molecular identifiers. TCRdb passed the PCR reads through MiXCR, listing each CDR3 protein once. The table lists a few hundred thousand distinct CDR3 sequences, roughly 9% of them singletons, with over 5% in the top ten. This CDR3 spans 12 amino acids. Germline lookup yields CDR1 SEHNR and CDR2 FQNEAQ (reference sequence). V dropped 1 base and J dropped 15 bases, with 12 bases sitting between them.

The starting material was PBMCs from the stem cell graft donor, obtained from the stem cell graft. The clonotype was recovered from a human donor who donated a stem cell graft to a child with acute lymphoblastic leukemia. This chain joins TRBV7-9 and TRBJ1-4; D gene unclear. The CDR3 nucleotides read TGTGCCAGCAGCTTAGAAGATCGGCCTTTGTTTTTT. Its protein product is CASSLEDRPLFF.